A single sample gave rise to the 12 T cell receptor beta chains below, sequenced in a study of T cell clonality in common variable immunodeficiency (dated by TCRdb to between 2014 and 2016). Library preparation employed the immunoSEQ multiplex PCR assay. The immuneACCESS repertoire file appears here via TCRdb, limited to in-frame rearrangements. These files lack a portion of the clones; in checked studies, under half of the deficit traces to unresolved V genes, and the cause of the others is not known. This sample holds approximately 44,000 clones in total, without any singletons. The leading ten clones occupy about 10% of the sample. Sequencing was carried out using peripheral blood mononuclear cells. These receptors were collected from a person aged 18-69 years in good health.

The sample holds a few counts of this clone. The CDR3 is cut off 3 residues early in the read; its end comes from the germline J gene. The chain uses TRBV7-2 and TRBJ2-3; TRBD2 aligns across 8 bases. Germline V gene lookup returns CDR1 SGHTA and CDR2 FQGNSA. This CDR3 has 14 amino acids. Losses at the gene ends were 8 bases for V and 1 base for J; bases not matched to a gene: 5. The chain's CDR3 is CASSGGLGTDTQYF. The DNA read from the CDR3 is TGTGCCAGCTCGGGGGGGCTGGGCACAGATACG.

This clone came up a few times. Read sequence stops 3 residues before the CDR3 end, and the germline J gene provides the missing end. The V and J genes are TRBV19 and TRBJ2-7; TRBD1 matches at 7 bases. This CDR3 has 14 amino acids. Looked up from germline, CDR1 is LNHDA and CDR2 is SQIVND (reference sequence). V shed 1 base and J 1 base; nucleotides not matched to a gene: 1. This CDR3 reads CASSIAGQSYEQYF. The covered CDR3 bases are TGTGCCAGTAGTATAGCGGGACAGTCCTACGAG.

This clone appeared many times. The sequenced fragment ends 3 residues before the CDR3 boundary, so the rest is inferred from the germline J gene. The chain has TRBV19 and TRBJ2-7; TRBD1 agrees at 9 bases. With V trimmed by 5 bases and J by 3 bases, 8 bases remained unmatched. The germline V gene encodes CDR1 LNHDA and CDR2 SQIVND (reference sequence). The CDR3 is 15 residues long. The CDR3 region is CASSEPGQGYYEQYF. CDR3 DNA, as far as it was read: TGTGCCAGTAGTGAGCCGGGACAGGGATACTACGAG. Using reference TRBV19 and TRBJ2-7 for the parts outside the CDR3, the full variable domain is DGGITQSPKYLFRKEGQNVTLSCEQNLNHDAMYWYRQDPGQGLRLIYYSQIVNDFQKGDIAEGYSVSREKKESFPLTVTSAQKNPTAFYLCASSEPGQGYYEQYFGPGTRLTVT.

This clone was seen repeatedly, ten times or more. The CDR3 DNA, read in part, is TGTGCCAGCAGCTTGAAAAGGGACACCTTTACCGGGGAG. Its protein product is CASSLKRDTFTGE. The full CDR3 is CASSLKRDTFTGELFF. J is TRBJ2-2 and V is TRBV5-4; weak D call: TRBD1 (6 bases). The DNA ends 3 residues before the CDR3 does, and the rest of the CDR3 is filled in from the germline J gene. V gave up 1 base and J gave up 5 bases, with 15 bases separating them. CDR1 SGHNT and CDR2 YYREEE come from the germline V gene (reference sequence). CDR3 length: 16 amino acids.

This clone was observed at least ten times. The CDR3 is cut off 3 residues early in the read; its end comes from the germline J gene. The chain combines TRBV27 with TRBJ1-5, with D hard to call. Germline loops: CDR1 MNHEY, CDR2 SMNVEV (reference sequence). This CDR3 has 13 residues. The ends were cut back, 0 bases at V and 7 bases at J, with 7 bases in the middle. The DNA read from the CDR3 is TGTGCCAGCAGTTTATCGACTCGACAGCCC. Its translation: CASSLSTRQP. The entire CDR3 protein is CASSLSTRQPQHF.

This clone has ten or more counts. The CDR3 bases that were read are TGTGCCAGTAGTATAACAGGGACCTACGAG. Translation: CASSITGTYE. The whole CDR3 sequence reads CASSITGTYEQYF. This sequence joins TRBV19 and TRBJ2-7; a weak D match, TRBD1 (6 bases). The read gets to within 3 residues of the CDR3 end, and the germline J gene fills in the rest. This CDR3 region has 13 residues. Germline CDR1 and CDR2: LNHDA and SQIVND (reference sequence). The V gene lost 2 bases and the J gene lost 2 bases, with 7 bases spanning the gap.

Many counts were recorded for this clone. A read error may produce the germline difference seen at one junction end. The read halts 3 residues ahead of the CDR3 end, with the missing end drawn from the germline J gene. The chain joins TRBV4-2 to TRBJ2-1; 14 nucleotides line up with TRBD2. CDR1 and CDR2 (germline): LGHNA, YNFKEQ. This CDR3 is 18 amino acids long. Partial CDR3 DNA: TGCGCCAGCAGCCAAGATTGGACTAGCGGGGGGATGGTCAATGAG. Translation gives CASSQDWTSGGMVNE. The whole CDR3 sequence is CASSQDWTSGGMVNEQFF.

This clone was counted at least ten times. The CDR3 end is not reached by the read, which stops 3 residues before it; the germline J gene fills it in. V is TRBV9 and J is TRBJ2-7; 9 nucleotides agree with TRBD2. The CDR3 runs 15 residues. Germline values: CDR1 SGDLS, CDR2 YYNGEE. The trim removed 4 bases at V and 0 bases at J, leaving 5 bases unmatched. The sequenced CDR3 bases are TGTGCCAGCAGCCCCCAGCGGGGGGCCTCCTACGAG. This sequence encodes CASSPQRGASYE. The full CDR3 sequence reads CASSPQRGASYEQYF.

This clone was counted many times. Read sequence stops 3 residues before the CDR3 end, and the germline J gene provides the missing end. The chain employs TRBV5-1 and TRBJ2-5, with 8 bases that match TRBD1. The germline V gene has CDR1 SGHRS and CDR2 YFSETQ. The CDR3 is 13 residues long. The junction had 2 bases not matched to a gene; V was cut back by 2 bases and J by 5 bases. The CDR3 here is CASSFRDRETQYF. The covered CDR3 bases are TGCGCCAGCAGCTTCAGGGACAGGGAGACC. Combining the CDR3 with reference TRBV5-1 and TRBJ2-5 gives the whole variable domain KAGVTQTPRYLIKTRGQQVTLSCSPISGHRSVSWYQQTPGQGLQFLFEYFSETQRNKGNFPGRFSGRQFSNSRSEMNVSTLELGDSALYLCASSFRDRETQYFGPGTRLLVL.

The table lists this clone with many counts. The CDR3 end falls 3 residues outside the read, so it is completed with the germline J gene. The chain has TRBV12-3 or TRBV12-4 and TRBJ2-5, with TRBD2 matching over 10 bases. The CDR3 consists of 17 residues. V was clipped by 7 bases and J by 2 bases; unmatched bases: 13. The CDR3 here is CASTNVRSGGAQETQYF. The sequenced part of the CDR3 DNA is TGTGCCAGCACCAACGTCCGAAGCGGGGGGGCACAAGAGACC.

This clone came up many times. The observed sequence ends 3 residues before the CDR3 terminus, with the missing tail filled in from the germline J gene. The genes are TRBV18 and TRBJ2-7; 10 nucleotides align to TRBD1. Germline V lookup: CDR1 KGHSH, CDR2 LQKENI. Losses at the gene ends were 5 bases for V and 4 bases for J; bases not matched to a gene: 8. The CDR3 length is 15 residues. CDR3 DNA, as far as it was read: TGTGCCAGCTCAATCGGGACAGGGGAAAATTACGAG. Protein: CASSIGTGENYE. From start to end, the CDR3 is CASSIGTGENYEQYF.

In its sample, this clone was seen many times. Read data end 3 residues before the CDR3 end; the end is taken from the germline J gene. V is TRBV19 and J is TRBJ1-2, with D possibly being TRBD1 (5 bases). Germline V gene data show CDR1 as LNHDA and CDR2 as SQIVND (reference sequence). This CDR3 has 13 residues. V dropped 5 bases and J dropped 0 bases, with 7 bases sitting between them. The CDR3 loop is CASSATANYGYTF. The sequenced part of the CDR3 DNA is TGTGCCAGTAGTGCGACAGCTAACTATGGC.